This T cell receptor beta chain stems from a study of cytomegalovirus exposure and HLA in healthy donors. Overall study: Previous work identified around 120 million unique TCR beta sequences from about 200 million T cells. General study findings and limits: Analyses of presence/absence relied on an assumption of roughly uniform sequencing depth across donors.

Primers: 60 Vbeta forward and 13 Jbeta reverse. Only in-frame clones appear in the TCRdb table, and some are missing; sequencing was by immunoSEQ multiplex PCR. The sample records over 65,000 clones, approximately 82% being singletons. Only one count was recorded for this clone. The antigen remains unidentified. The CDR3 runs to 15 residues. The receptor comes from a man between 40 and 49 years old in good health and CMV-seronegative. Sequenced material: PBMCs. This chain links TRBV21-1 with TRBJ2-7; the table gives TRBD2 as D, unverified against the DNA. TRBV21-1 is termed a pseudogene. For the CDR3, the DNA is TGTGCCAGCAGACTCGAGAGGGGGGGATCCTACGAGCAGTACTTC. Translation: CASRLERGGSYEQYF.